This is a list of T cell receptor beta chains from one sample in a study of cytomegalovirus exposure and HLA in healthy donors. The table came from immunoSEQ multiplex PCR; TCRdb's copy has only in-frame clones and leaves some out. The profile shows roughly 190,000 clones, more than 75% of them singletons. The sample was PBMCs. These TCRs come from a woman in her forties or fifties in good health and CMV-seronegative. CDR3s include the opening cysteine and the closing phenylalanine or tryptophan. The D gene is left open where the match is weak. Only part of the rows carry a size: once, few, many, or a class if the clone is expanded.

d_gene: -
v_gene: TRBV4-1
j_gene: TRBJ1-4
abundance: -
CDR3aa: CASSQGLTNEKLFF
CDR3nt: TGCGCCAGCAGCCAAGGTCTAACTAATGAAAAACTGTTTTTT

d_gene: TRBD1
v_gene: TRBV4-3
j_gene: TRBJ1-3
abundance: -
CDR3aa: CASSPGQGPGNTIYF
CDR3nt: TGCGCCAGCAGCCCGGGACAGGGGCCTGGAAACACCATATATTTT

d_gene: TRBD2
v_gene: TRBV4-3
j_gene: TRBJ2-5
abundance: few
CDR3aa: CASSQDRGGGKETQYF
CDR3nt: TGCGCCAGCAGCCAAGATCGGGGGGGAGGTAAAGAGACCCAGTACTTC

d_gene: -
v_gene: TRBV28
j_gene: TRBJ1-1
abundance: -
CDR3aa: CASSLSSEAFF
CDR3nt: TGTGCCAGCAGTTTATCATCAGAAGCTTTCTTT

d_gene: -
v_gene: TRBV5-1
j_gene: TRBJ2-7
abundance: -
CDR3aa: CASSREWREQYF
CDR3nt: TGCGCCAGCAGCCGGGAATGGCGCGAGCAGTACTTC

d_gene: TRBD1
v_gene: TRBV28
j_gene: TRBJ1-2
abundance: -
CDR3aa: CASSFRTGGYGYTF
CDR3nt: TGTGCCAGCAGTTTCCGGACAGGGGGTTATGGCTACACCTTC

d_gene: -
v_gene: TRBV15
j_gene: TRBJ2-1
abundance: -
CDR3aa: CATSRAGNEQFF
CDR3nt: TGTGCCACCAGCAGAGCGGGAAATGAGCAGTTCTTC

d_gene: TRBD1
v_gene: TRBV18
j_gene: TRBJ2-1
abundance: -
CDR3aa: CASSPGTGRYNEQFF
CDR3nt: TGTGCCAGCTCACCCGGGACAGGTCGCTACAATGAGCAGTTCTTC

d_gene: -
v_gene: TRBV27
j_gene: TRBJ2-1
abundance: -
CDR3aa: CASSLSLAPSTEQFF
CDR3nt: TGTGCCAGCAGTTTATCCCTAGCCCCCTCAACTGAGCAGTTCTTC

d_gene: TRBD1
v_gene: TRBV27
j_gene: TRBJ2-6
abundance: -
CDR3aa: CASSSYGTAGANVLTF
CDR3nt: TGTGCCAGCAGTTCCTACGGGACAGCTGGGGCCAACGTCCTGACTTTC

d_gene: TRBD1
v_gene: TRBV5-1
j_gene: TRBJ2-7
abundance: -
CDR3aa: CASSSTGTGVIEQYF
CDR3nt: TGCGCCAGCAGCTCGACCGGGACAGGGGTCATCGAGCAGTACTTC

d_gene: TRBD1
v_gene: TRBV9
j_gene: TRBJ1-2
abundance: -
CDR3aa: CASSGGDRASILNYGYTF
CDR3nt: TGTGCCAGCAGCGGCGGGGACAGGGCATCCATACTTAACTATGGCTACACCTTC

d_gene: TRBD2
v_gene: TRBV7-2
j_gene: TRBJ2-1
abundance: -
CDR3aa: CASSLGVAGGGYNEQFF
CDR3nt: TGTGCCAGCAGCTTAGGGGTAGCGGGGGGCGGGTACAATGAGCAGTTCTTC

d_gene: -
v_gene: TRBV5-1
j_gene: TRBJ1-4
abundance: -
CDR3aa: CASSLAGRGNEKLFF
CDR3nt: TGCGCCAGCAGCTTGGCCGGAAGGGGAAATGAAAAACTGTTTTTT

d_gene: TRBD1
v_gene: TRBV28
j_gene: TRBJ1-4
abundance: -
CDR3aa: CASSLPTGANEKLFF
CDR3nt: TGTGCCAGCAGTTTACCGACAGGGGCTAATGAAAAACTGTTTTTT

d_gene: -
v_gene: TRBV6-5
j_gene: TRBJ2-5
abundance: -
CDR3aa: CASSYLGGTQETQYF
CDR3nt: TGTGCCAGCAGTTATCTAGGGGGAACCCAAGAGACCCAGTACTTC